The sequence of this TCR beta chain was determined in a study of shared clonotypes between healthy human individuals. Genomic DNA per cell subset filled all wells of several immunoSEQ plates. Sequencing used immunoSEQ multiplex PCR; TCRdb keeps in-frame clones, though not all of them. The sample contains over 2 million clones, under 95% of which appear only once. Study observations and caveats: Researchers found naive subsets generally carried larger estimated richness than memory subsets. Donor clonotype sharing was expected to depend on sequencing depth. For naive CD4 cells, roughly 4.6% of clonotypes were shared across several donors.

With 6 bases removed from V and 5 bases from J, the gap between germline ends came to 13 bases. Germline V gene sequence: CDR1 MNHEY, CDR2 SVGAGI. The CDR3 length is 13 residues. As regards this clone: Its target is not known.

The TCR sequence derives from a man between 18 and 29 years old in good health. Some clones in this sample may be carry-over from other donors' samples. The chain has TRBV6-5 and TRBJ1-2; D is unresolved. Sequenced sample: naive CD4+ T cells from PBMCs. The sample's subset: CD45RA+ positively selected. CDR3 amino acids: CASRAATGYGYTF. The CDR3, as DNA: TGTGCCAGCAGGGCCGCAACCGGATATGGCTACACCTTC.